The T cell receptor beta chain described here comes from a study of technical replicates of blood from a handful of donors. The CDR3 covers 17 residues. Germline CDR1 is SEHNR and CDR2 is FQNEAQ (reference sequence). J was trimmed by 6 bases and V by 4 bases; bases with no gene match: 14. Clones were read by immunoSEQ multiplex PCR, and TCRdb kept only the in-frame ones, dropping some. The sample lists 76,000 or so clones; around nine tenths were seen once. The V gene is TRBV7-9, the J gene TRBJ1-5; 8 nucleotides match TRBD1. The source of this sequence is a human donor in good health. Material: T cells isolated from PBMCs. CDR3 sequence: CASSYGTTGGRRQPQHF. CDR3 DNA: TGTGCCAGCAGCTACGGGACCACAGGGGGAAGGCGTCAGCCCCAGCATTTT. Supplemented by reference TRBV7-9 and TRBJ1-5, the full variable domain reads DTGVSQNPRHKITKRGQNVTFRCDPISEHNRLYWYRQTLGQGPEFLTYFQNEAQLEKSRLLSDRFSAERPKGSFSTLEIQRTEQGDSAMYLCASSYGTTGGRRQPQHFGDGTRLSIL.